The clone carrying this T cell receptor (beta chain) was detected only a few times. The PCR made use of 60 Vbeta and 13 Jbeta primers. The table came from immunoSEQ multiplex PCR; TCRdb's copy has only in-frame clones and leaves some out. This table holds 75,000 to 95,000 clones, more than 70% found once. The data stem from a study of cytomegalovirus exposure and HLA in healthy donors. Trimming at V came to 2 bases and at J to 0 bases, leaving 12 bases not matched to a gene. Germline CDR1 SGHNT, CDR2 YYREEE (reference sequence). The CDR3 spans 20 residues. The chain couples TRBV5-4 to TRBJ1-6; 9 positions match TRBD1. Sequenced material: PBMCs. The receptor was isolated from a male donor in good health and CMV-seropositive. The CDR3 bases are TGTGCCAGCAGCTTCAGGGGACAGGGTCTTTATAGCTCCTATAATTCACCCCTCCACTTT. Its protein is CASSFRGQGLYSSYNSPLHF. Full variable domain (remainder filled in from reference TRBV5-4 and TRBJ1-6): ETGVTQSPTHLIKTRGQQVTLRCSSQSGHNTVSWYQQALGQGPQFIFQYYREEENGRGNFPPRFSGLQFPNYSSELNVNALELDDSALYLCASSFRGQGLYSSYNSPLHFGNGTRLTVT.